The sequence of this T cell receptor beta chain was determined in a study of blood T cell repertoires in COVID-19. Study-level background: Acute and convalescent COVID-19 samples came from the United States, Italy and Spain.

Per germline, CDR1 MNHEY and CDR2 SVGEGT. This CDR3 contains 18 residues. After removal of 6 bases from V and 0 bases from J, the junction contained 9 bases not matched to a gene. Methods used by the authors: Researchers report that nucleated cell counts were estimated from reference gene primer amplification. The data were produced by immunoSEQ multiplex PCR, yet TCRdb's version contains in-frame clones alone and is incomplete. D and trimming come from the DNA, and the V and J calls and clone size come from that table. Among around 140,000 clones, about 89% were seen once, and the ten largest hold about 4.5%.

The gene calls are TRBV6-2 or TRBV6-3 and TRBJ2-5; 14 bases align to TRBD2. Sample: peripheral blood. The receptor's source is a man aged 60 to 75 with COVID-19, enrolled during active disease. The CDR3 DNA reads as TGTGCCAGCAGCCACCCGGGACTAGCGGGGGAAGACCAAGAGACCCAGTACTTC. Amino acids: CASSHPGLAGEDQETQYF.